The 17 T cell receptor beta chains below come from one sample, sequenced in a study of cytomegalovirus exposure and HLA in healthy donors. The PCR ran on 60 Vbeta and 13 Jbeta primers. Assay: immunoSEQ multiplex PCR; the TCRdb copy retains only in-frame clones and omits some. This sample has about 220,000 clones, with 82% found just once. The sequenced sample was PBMCs. The receptor set was obtained from a woman between 40 and 55 years old in good health and CMV-seropositive.

This sequence joins TRBV11-2 and TRBJ1-3; 7 bases are a match to TRBD1. V shed 5 bases, J shed 0 bases, and the junction held 4 bases outside the gene matches. Per the germline V gene, CDR1 is SGHAT and CDR2 is FQNNGV. This CDR3 region has 15 residues. CDR3 amino acids: CASSRDSSSGNTIYF. For the CDR3, the DNA is TGTGCCAGCAGCCGGGACAGTAGCTCTGGAAACACCATATATTTT.

V usage is TRBV27 and J usage is TRBJ2-5, with 7 bases that match TRBD2. The CDR3 contains 18 residues. Germline V gene lookup returns CDR1 MNHEY and CDR2 SMNVEV (reference sequence). V shed 4 bases and J 4 bases; nucleotides not matched to a gene: 18. Here the CDR3 reads CASSSQRLARSVGETQYF. The CDR3 DNA is TGTGCCAGCAGTTCCCAACGACTAGCACGGTCGGTCGGAGAGACCCAGTACTTC.

This CDR3 is CASRRRGSSYNEQFF. In DNA form, the CDR3 reads TGTGCCAGTCGTAGACGGGGGAGCTCCTACAATGAGCAGTTCTTC. This sequence joins TRBV19 and TRBJ2-1; possible D gene TRBD2, 6 bases. Germline-derived CDR1 and CDR2 are LNHDA and SQIVND (reference sequence). V lost 8 bases to trimming and J lost 0 bases, with 14 bases between them. The CDR3 has 15 amino acids.

The rearrangement links TRBV2 to TRBJ1-1; 7 bases match TRBD1. CDR3 size: 14 residues. Per germline, CDR1 SNHLY and CDR2 FYNNEI. J gave up 4 bases and V 2 bases, and 4 bases lay outside the gene matches. DNA of the CDR3: TGTGCCAGCAGTGAACAGGGGGAGGCCACTGAAGCTTTCTTT. As protein: CASSEQGEATEAFF.

This clone was picked up one time. The chain is built from TRBV5-1 and TRBJ2-3; 10 bases are shared with TRBD2. The CDR3 is made up of 16 amino acids. Trimming cost V 3 bases and J 10 bases; bases outside gene matches: 14. The germline gives CDR1 SGHRS, CDR2 YFSETQ. The CDR3 nucleotides read TGCGCCAGCAGCTCGGCGGCTAGCGGGGGCCCTGCGGCGCAGTATTTT. This sequence encodes CASSSAASGGPAAQYF. Full variable domain (rest looked up from reference TRBV5-1 and TRBJ2-3): KAGVTQTPRYLIKTRGQQVTLSCSPISGHRSVSWYQQTPGQGLQFLFEYFSETQRNKGNFPGRFSGRQFSNSRSEMNVSTLELGDSALYLCASSSAASGGPAAQYFGPGTRLTVL.

This chain joins TRBV18 and TRBJ1-2, with 8 bases aligning to TRBD1. With 4 bases clipped from V and 2 bases from J, the junction kept 15 bases outside the gene matches. This CDR3 spans 18 amino acids. Germline-derived CDR1 and CDR2 are KGHSH and LQKENI. The CDR3, as DNA: TGTGCCAGCTCACTAGCCGGACACCCGGGACAGGTGAACTATGGCTACACCTTC. Amino acid sequence: CASSLAGHPGQVNYGYTF.

The V and J genes are TRBV4-3 and TRBJ2-5; TRBD1 matches 9 bases. J gave up 11 bases and V 4 bases, and 14 bases lay outside the gene matches. CDR1 and CDR2 (germline): LGHNA, YSLEER. The CDR3 length is 15 residues. CDR3 DNA sequence: TGCGCCAGCAGCCTACACCTCGGACAGGGGAGGCAGCAGTACTTC. Its protein product is CASSLHLGQGRQQYF.

This clone was found a few times. The rearrangement uses TRBV19 and TRBJ2-1, with 10 bases lining up with TRBD2. V was pared by 0 bases and J by 4 bases, with 3 bases of the junction left unmatched. The CDR3 runs to 16 residues. CDR1 and CDR2 from the germline V gene are LNHDA and SQIVND (reference sequence). The CDR3 loop is CASSIEAGGVYNEQFF. The CDR3, as DNA: TGTGCCAGTAGTATAGAAGCGGGAGGGGTTTACAATGAGCAGTTCTTC.

The rearrangement uses TRBV5-4 and TRBJ2-3; TRBD1 matches 9 bases. CDR1 is SGHNT, CDR2 YYREEE, per germline (reference sequence). CDR3 length: 15 residues. Trimming removed 4 bases from V and 2 bases from J; junction bases left unmatched: 5. The CDR3 region has the DNA TGTGCCAGCAGCCGTGGGACAGGGCACACAGATACGCAGTATTTT. Its translation: CASSRGTGHTDTQYF.

This clone was recorded only once. The V call is TRBV4-1, the J call TRBJ2-7; D may be TRBD2 (5 bases). Trimming shortened V by 5 bases and J by 4 bases, and 15 bases separated the two germline ends. CDR1 is MGHRA and CDR2 is YSYEKL in the germline V gene. The CDR3 consists of 14 residues. The CDR3 loop is CASSYGIQRYEQYF. The CDR3 coding sequence is TGCGCCAGCAGCTACGGGATCCAACGATACGAGCAGTACTTC.

A word on this clone: At one of its ends the junction is not consistent with the germline gene, which may arise from a read error. The gene calls are TRBV7-9 and TRBJ1-1, with TRBD1 as a possible D gene (6 bases). In germline, CDR1 is SEHNR, CDR2 FQNEAQ (reference sequence). The CDR3 length is 14 residues. CDR3 DNA: TGTTCCAGCAGCTTAGGGGCAGGGGCAACTGAAGCTTTCTTT. Encoded protein: CSSSLGAGATEAFF.

This sequence joins TRBV4-3 and TRBJ2-2; unclear D gene. Trimming took off 3 bases at V and 7 bases at J, with 6 bases between the two ends. There are 12 residues in the CDR3. CDR1 and CDR2 (germline): LGHNA, YSLEER. Here the CDR3 DNA reads TGCGCCAGCAGCCAGGCTCGCGGGGAGCTGTTTTTT. Its translation: CASSQARGELFF.

The sample holds a few counts of this clone. This chain links TRBV4-1 with TRBJ1-2, with D perhaps TRBD1 (5 bases). CDR3 size: 19 residues. Deletions cut 1 base from V and 2 bases from J, with 23 bases between. Germline loops: CDR1 MGHRA, CDR2 YSYEKL. CDR3 amino acids: CASSQVNLGLPTSNYGYTF. CDR3 DNA sequence: TGCGCCAGCAGCCAAGTGAATTTGGGACTGCCAACTTCAAACTATGGCTACACCTTC.

Only a few counts were recorded for this clone. The chain uses TRBV7-8 and TRBJ1-1; 7 bases are shared with TRBD1. After removal of 5 bases from V and 0 bases from J, the junction contained 6 bases not matched to a gene. The germline V gene has CDR1 SGHVS and CDR2 FQNEAQ. There are 15 residues in the CDR3. CDR3 protein: CASSPRTGMNTEAFF. In DNA, the CDR3 is TGTGCCAGCAGCCCTCGGACAGGAATGAACACTGAAGCTTTCTTT.

The genes are TRBV7-2 and TRBJ1-1; 7 nucleotides line up with TRBD1. Per germline, CDR1 SGHTA and CDR2 FQGNSA. CDR3 size: 14 residues. V shed 6 bases and J 8 bases; nucleotides not matched to a gene: 12. The CDR3 loop is CASRSGTVKPEAFF. The CDR3 nucleotides are TGTGCCAGCAGATCCGGGACAGTTAAACCCGAAGCTTTCTTT.

This clone was seen more than once but under ten times. This chain connects TRBV5-4 to TRBJ2-7; D remains unclear. The length of the CDR3 is 14 residues. From germline, CDR1 is SGHNT and CDR2 YYREEE (reference sequence). Trimming stripped 3 bases from V and 4 bases from J, with 14 bases between. CDR3 sequence reads: CASSWAGQLYEQYF. The CDR3 nucleotides are TGTGCCAGCAGCTGGGCCGGTCAGCTTTACGAGCAGTACTTC.

The table lists this clone with a count of one. V and J are TRBV13 and TRBJ2-5; 12 bases line up with TRBD2. Trimming at V came to 0 bases and at J to 5 bases, leaving 4 bases not matched to a gene. This CDR3 spans 16 amino acids. CDR1 and CDR2 (germline): PRHDT, FYEKMQ (reference sequence). Here the CDR3 reads CASSLGLAGGRETQYF. The CDR3, as DNA: TGTGCCAGCAGCTTAGGCCTAGCGGGAGGGCGGGAGACCCAGTACTTC. The entire variable domain, with the rest obtained from reference TRBV13 and TRBJ2-5, is as follows: AAGVIQSPRHLIKEKRETATLKCYPIPRHDTVYWYQQGPGQDPQFLISFYEKMQSDKGSIPDRFSAQQFSDYHSELNMSSLELGDSALYFCASSLGLAGGRETQYFGPGTRLLVL.